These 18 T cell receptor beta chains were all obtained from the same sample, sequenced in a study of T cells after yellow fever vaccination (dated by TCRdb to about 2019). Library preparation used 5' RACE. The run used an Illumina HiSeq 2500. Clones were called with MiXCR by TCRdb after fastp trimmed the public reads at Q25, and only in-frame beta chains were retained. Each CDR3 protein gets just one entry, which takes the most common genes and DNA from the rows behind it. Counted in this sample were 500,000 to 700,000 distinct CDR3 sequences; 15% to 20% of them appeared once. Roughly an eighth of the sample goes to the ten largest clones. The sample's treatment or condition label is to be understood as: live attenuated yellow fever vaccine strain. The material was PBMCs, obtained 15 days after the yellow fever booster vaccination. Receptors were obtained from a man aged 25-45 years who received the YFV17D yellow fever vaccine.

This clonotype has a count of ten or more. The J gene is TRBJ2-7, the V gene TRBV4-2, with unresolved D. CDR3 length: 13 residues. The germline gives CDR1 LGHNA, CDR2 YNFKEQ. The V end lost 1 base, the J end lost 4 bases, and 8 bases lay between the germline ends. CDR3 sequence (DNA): TGTGCCAGCAGCCAAGTAGGGATATACGAGCAGTACTTC. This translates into CASSQVGIYEQYF.

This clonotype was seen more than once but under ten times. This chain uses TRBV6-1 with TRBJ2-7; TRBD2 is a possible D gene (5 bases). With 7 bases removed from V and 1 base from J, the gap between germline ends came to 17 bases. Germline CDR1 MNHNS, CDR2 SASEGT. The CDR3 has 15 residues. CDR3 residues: CASTRFAGSSYEQYF. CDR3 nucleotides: TGTGCCAGCACCCGGTTCGCGGGTTCATCCTACGAGCAGTACTTC.

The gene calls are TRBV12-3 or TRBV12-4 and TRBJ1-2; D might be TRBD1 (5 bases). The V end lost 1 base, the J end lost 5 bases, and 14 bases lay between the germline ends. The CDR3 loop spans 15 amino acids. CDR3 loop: CASSLGVSRGYGYTF. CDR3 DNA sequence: TGTGCCAGCAGTTTAGGAGTATCGAGGGGATATGGCTACACCTTC.

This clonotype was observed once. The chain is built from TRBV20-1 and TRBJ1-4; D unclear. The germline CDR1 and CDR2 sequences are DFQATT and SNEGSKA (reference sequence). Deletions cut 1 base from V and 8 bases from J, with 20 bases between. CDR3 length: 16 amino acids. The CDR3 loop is CSARVPSSFSSEKLFF. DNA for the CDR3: TGCAGTGCTAGAGTTCCCTCTTCCTTTTCGAGCGAAAAACTGTTTTTT.

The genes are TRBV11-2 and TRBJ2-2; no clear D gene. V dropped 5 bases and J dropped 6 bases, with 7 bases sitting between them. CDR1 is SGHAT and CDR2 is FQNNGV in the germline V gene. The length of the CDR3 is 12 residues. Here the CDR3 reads CASSVHPGELFF. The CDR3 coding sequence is TGTGCCAGCAGCGTCCATCCCGGGGAGCTGTTTTTT.

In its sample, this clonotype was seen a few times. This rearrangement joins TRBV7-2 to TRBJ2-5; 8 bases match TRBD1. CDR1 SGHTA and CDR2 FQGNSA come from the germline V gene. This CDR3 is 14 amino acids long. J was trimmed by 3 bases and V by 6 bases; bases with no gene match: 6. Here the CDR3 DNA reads TGTGCCAGCAGTCGTTACAGGGGGGAAGAGACCCAGTACTTC. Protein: CASSRYRGEETQYF.

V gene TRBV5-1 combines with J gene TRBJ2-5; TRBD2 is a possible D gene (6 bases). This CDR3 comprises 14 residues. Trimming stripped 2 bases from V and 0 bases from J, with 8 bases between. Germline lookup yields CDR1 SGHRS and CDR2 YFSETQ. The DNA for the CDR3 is TGCGCCAGCAGCTTCACGGGGGACCAAGAGACCCAGTACTTC. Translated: CASSFTGDQETQYF.

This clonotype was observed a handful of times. CDR3 protein: CASSMMTGLNEQFF. CDR3 DNA: TGCGCCAGCAGCATGATGACAGGGCTTAATGAGCAGTTCTTC. The chain links TRBV5-1 to TRBJ2-1; 7 positions match TRBD1. This CDR3 comprises 14 residues. Looked up from germline, CDR1 is SGHRS and CDR2 is YFSETQ. With 4 bases clipped from V and 7 bases from J, the junction kept 8 bases outside the gene matches.

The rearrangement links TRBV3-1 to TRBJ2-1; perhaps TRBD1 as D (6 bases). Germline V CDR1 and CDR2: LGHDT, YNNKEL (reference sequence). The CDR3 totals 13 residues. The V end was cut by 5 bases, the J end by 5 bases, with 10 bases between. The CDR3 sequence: CASSKQGNNEQFF. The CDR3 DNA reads TGTGCCAGCAGCAAGCAGGGGAACAATGAGCAGTTCTTC.

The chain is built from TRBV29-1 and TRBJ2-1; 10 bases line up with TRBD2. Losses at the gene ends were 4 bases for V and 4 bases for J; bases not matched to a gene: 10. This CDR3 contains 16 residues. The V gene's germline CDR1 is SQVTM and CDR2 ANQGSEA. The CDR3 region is CSVVGGTSGDYNEQFF. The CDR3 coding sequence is TGCAGCGTTGTGGGGGGAACTAGCGGGGATTACAATGAGCAGTTCTTC.

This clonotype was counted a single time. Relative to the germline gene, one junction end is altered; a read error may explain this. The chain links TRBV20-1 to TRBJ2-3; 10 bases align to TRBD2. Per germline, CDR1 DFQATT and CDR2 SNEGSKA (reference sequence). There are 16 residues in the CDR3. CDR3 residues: CCARSTSGYSTDTQYF. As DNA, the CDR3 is TGCTGTGCTAGGTCGACTAGCGGGTATAGCACAGATACGCAGTATTTT.

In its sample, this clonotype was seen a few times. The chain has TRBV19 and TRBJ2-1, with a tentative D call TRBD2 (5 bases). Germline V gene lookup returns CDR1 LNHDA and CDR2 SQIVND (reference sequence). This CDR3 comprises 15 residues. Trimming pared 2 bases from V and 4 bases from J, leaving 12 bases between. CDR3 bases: TGTGCCAGTAGTATAACCGGGATCTCGTACAATGAGCAGTTCTTC. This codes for CASSITGISYNEQFF.

The CDR3 DNA sequence: TGTGCCAGCAGCGAGGGGCAGGGGAGGTATAAAGATACGCAGTATTTT. Its protein product is CASSEGQGRYKDTQYF. This chain links TRBV9 with TRBJ2-3; D may match TRBD1 or TRBD2 (6 bases each). Between the trimmed V and J ends, which lost 3 bases and 5 bases, there was a span of 19 bases. CDR3 length equals 16 residues. Germline loops: CDR1 SGDLS, CDR2 YYNGEE. The variable domain in full, with the rest retrieved from reference TRBV9 and TRBJ2-3, is DSGVTQTPKHLITATGQRVTLRCSPRSGDLSVYWYQQSLDQGLQFLIQYYNGEERAKGNILERFSAQQFPDLHSELNLSSLELGDSALYFCASSEGQGRYKDTQYFGPGTRLTVL.

The CDR3 here is CASSMRTSGSYNEQFF. DNA for the CDR3: TGTGCCAGTAGTATGAGGACTAGCGGGTCGTACAATGAGCAGTTCTTC. The gene calls are TRBV19 and TRBJ2-1; 11 nucleotides agree with TRBD2. V shed 3 bases and J 4 bases; nucleotides not matched to a gene: 5. The CDR3 sequence is 16 residues long. Germline-derived CDR1 and CDR2 are LNHDA and SQIVND (reference sequence).

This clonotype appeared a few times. The CDR3, as DNA: TGTGCCAGCCTGGGAATGGATCCCGCTAACTATGGCTACACCTTC. Residues: CASLGMDPANYGYTF. The chain links TRBV7-2 to TRBJ1-2; no clear D gene. CDR3 length: 15 amino acids. Deletions cut 8 bases from V and 0 bases from J, with 16 bases between. CDR1 and CDR2 from the germline V gene are SGHTA and FQGNSA.

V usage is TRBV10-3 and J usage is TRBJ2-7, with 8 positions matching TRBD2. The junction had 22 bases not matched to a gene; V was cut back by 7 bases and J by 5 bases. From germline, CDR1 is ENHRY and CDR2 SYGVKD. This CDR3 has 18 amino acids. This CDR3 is CAITEKILGLAISNEQYF. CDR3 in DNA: TGTGCCATCACCGAGAAGATCTTAGGACTAGCTATTTCCAACGAGCAGTACTTC.

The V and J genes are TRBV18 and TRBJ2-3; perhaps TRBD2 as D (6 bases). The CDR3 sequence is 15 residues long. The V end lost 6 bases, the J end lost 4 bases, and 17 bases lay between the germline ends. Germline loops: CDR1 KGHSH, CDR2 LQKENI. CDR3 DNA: TGTGCCAGCTCCCTACTAGCTGCCCAACCAGATACGCAGTATTTT. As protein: CASSLLAAQPDTQYF. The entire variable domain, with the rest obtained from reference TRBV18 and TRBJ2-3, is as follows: NAGVMQNPRHLVRRRGQEARLRCSPMKGHSHVYWYRQLPEEGLKFMVYLQKENIIDESGMPKERFSAEFPKEGPSILRIQQVVRGDSAAYFCASSLLAAQPDTQYFGPGTRLTVL.

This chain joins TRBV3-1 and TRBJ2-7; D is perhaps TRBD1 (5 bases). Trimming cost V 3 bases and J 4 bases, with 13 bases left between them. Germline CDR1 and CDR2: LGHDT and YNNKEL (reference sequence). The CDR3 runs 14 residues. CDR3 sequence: CASSQDTPPYEQYF. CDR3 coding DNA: TGTGCCAGCAGCCAGGACACCCCTCCTTACGAGCAGTACTTC.